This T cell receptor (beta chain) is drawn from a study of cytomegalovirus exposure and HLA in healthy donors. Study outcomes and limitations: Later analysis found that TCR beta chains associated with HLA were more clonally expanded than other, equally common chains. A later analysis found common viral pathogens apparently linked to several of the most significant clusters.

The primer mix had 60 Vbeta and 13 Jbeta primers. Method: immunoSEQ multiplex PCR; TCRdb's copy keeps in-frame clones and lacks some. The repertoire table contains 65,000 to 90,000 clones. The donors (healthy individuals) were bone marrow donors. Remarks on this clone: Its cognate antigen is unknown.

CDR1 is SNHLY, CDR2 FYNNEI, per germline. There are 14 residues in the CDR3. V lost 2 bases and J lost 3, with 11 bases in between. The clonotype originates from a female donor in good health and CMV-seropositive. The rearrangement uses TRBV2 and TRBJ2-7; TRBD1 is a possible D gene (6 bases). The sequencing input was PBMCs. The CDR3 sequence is CASSERQVGYEQYF. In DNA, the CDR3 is TGTGCCAGCAGTGAAAGACAGGTGGGCTACGAGCAGTACTTC.